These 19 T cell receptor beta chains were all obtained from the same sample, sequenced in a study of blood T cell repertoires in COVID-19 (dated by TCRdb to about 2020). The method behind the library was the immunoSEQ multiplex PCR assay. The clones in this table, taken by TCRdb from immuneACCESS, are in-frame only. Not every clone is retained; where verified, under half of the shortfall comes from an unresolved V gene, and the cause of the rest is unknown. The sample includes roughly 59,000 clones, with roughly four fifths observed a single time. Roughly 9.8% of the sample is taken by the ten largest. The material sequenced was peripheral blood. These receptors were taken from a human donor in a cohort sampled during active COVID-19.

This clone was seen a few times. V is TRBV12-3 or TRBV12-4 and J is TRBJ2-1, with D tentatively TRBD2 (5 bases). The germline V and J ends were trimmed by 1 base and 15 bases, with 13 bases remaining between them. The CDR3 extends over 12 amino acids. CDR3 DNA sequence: TGTGCCAGCAGTTTAGTAGCCGCGGGCCCGTTCTTC. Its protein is CASSLVAAGPFF.

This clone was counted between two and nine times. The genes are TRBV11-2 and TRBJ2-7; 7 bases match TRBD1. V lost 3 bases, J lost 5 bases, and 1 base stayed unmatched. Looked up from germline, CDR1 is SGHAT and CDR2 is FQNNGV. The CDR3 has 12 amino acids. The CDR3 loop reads CASSFQGDEQYF. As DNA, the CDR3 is TGTGCCAGCAGCTTTCAGGGGGACGAGCAGTACTTC. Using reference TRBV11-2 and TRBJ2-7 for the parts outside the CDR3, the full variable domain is EAGVAQSPRYKIIEKRQSVAFWCNPISGHATLYWYQQILGQGPKLLIQFQNNGVVDDSQLPKDRFSAERLKGVDSTLKIQPAKLEDSAVYLCASSFQGDEQYFGPGTRLTVT.

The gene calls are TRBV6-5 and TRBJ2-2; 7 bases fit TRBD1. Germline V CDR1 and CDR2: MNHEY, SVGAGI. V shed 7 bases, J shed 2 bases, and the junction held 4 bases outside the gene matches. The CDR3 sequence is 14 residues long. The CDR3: CASIGTVNTGELFF. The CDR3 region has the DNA TGTGCCAGCATTGGGACAGTCAACACCGGGGAGCTGTTTTTT.

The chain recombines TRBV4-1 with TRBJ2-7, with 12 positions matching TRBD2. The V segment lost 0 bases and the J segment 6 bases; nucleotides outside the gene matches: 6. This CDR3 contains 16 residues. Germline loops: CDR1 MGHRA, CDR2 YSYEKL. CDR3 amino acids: CASSQDTASGRVEQYF. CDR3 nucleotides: TGCGCCAGCAGCCAAGATACAGCTAGCGGGAGGGTCGAGCAGTACTTC.

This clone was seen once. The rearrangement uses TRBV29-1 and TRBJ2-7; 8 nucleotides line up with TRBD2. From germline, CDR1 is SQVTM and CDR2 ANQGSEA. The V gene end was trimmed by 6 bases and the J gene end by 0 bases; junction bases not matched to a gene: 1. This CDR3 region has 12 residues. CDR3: CSVGTSSYEQYF. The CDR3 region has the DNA TGCAGCGTGGGGACTAGCTCCTACGAGCAGTACTTC.

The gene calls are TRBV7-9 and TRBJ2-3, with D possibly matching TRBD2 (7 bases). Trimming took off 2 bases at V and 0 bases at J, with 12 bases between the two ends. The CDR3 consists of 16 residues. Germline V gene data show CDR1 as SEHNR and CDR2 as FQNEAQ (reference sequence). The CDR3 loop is CASSLRGGGSTDTQYF. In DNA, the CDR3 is TGTGCCAGCAGCTTACGCGGGGGCGGGAGCACAGATACGCAGTATTTT. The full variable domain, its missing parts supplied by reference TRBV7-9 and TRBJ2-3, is DTGVSQNPRHKITKRGQNVTFRCDPISEHNRLYWYRQTLGQGPEFLTYFQNEAQLEKSRLLSDRFSAERPKGSFSTLEIQRTEQGDSAMYLCASSLRGGGSTDTQYFGPGTRLTVL.

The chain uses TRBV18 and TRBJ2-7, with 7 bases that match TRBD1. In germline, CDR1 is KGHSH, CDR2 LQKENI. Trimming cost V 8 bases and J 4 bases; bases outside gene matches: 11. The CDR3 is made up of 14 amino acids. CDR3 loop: CASVAGGRGYEQYF. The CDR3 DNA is TGTGCCAGCGTAGCAGGGGGTCGGGGTTACGAGCAGTACTTC.

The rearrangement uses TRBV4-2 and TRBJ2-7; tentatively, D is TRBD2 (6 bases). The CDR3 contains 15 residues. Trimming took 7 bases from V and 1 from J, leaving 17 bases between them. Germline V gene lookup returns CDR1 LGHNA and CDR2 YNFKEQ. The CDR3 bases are TGTGCCAGCACCCGCGGACGGGGGAATTCCTACGAGCAGTACTTC. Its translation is CASTRGRGNSYEQYF.

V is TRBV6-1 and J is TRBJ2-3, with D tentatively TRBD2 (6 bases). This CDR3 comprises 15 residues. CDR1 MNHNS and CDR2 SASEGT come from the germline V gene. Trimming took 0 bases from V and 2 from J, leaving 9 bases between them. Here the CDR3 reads CASSEAGLPTDTQYF. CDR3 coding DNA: TGTGCCAGCAGTGAAGCGGGACTCCCCACAGATACGCAGTATTTT.

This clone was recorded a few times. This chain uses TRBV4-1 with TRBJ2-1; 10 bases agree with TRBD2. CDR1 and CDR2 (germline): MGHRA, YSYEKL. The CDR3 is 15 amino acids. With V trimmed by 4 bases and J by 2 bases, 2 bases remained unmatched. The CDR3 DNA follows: TGCGCCAGCAGCCCAGGGACTAGCGCCTACAATGAGCAGTTCTTC. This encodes CASSPGTSAYNEQFF.

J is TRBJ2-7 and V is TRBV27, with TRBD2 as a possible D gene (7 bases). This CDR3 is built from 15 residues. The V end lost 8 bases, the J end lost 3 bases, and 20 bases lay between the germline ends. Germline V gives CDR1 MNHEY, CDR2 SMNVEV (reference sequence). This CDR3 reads CASVWGGGDYYEQYF. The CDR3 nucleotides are TGTGCCAGCGTGTGGGGAGGGGGGGATTACTACGAGCAGTACTTC.

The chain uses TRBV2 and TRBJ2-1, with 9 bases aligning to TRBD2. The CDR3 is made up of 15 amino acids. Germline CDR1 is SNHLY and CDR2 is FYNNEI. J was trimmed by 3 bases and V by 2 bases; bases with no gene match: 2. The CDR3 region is CASSETSGHYNEQFF. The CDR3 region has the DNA TGTGCCAGCAGTGAAACTAGCGGGCACTACAATGAGCAGTTCTTC.

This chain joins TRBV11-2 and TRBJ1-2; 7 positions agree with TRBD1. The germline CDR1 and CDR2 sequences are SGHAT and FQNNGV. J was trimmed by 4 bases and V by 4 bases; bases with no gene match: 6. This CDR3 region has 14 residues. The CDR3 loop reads CASSSQRQGYGYTF. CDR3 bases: TGTGCCAGCAGCTCCCAAAGACAGGGCTATGGCTACACCTTC.

In DNA, the CDR3 is TGTGCCAGCAGCTTAGATCATAAGGGGGACAGCTCCTACGAGCAGTACTTC. It codes for CASSLDHKGDSSYEQYF. The chain combines TRBV11-2 with TRBJ2-7; 7 nucleotides align to TRBD1. The V gene end was trimmed by 0 bases and the J gene end by 0 bases; junction bases not matched to a gene: 8. CDR3 size: 17 residues. Germline assignment: CDR1 SGHAT and CDR2 FQNNGV.

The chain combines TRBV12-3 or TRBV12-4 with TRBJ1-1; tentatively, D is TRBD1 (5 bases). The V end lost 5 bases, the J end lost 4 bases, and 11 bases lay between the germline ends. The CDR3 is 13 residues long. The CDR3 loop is CASSIGGGTEAFF. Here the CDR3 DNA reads TGTGCCAGCAGTATCGGGGGGGGCACTGAAGCTTTCTTT.

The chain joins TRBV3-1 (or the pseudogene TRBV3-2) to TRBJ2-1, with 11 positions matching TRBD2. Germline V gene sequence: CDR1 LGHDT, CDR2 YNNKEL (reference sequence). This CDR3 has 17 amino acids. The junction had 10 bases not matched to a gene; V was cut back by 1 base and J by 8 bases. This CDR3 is CASSQVSASGRKDEQFF. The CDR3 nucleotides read TGTGCCAGCAGCCAAGTTTCGGCTAGCGGGAGGAAGGATGAGCAGTTCTTC.

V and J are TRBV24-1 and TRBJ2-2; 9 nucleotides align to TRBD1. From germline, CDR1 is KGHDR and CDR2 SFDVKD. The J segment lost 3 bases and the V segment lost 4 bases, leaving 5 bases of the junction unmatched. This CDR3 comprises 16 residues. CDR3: CATSDSGTGHTGELFF. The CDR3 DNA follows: TGTGCCACCAGTGACTCCGGGACAGGGCACACCGGGGAGCTGTTTTTT.

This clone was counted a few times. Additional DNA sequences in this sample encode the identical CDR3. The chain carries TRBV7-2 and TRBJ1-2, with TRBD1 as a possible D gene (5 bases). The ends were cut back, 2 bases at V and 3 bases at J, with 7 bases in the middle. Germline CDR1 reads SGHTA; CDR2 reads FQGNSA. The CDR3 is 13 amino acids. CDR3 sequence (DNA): TGTGCCAGCAGCTTAACAGGAGACTATGGCTACACCTTC. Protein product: CASSLTGDYGYTF.

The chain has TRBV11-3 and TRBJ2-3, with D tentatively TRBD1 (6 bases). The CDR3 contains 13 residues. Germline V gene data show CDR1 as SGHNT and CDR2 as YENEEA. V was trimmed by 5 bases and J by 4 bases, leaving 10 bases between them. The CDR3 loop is CASSARQADTQYF. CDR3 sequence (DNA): TGTGCCAGCAGCGCCCGACAGGCAGATACGCAGTATTTT.